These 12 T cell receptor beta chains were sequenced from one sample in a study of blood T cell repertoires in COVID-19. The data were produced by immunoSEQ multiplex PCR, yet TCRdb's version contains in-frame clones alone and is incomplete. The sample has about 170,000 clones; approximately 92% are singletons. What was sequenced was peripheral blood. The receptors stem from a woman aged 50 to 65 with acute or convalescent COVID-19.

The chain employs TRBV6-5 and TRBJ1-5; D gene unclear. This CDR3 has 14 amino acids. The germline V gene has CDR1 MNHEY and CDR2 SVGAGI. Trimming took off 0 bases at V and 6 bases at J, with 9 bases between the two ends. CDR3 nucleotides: TGTGCCAGCAGTTACTCTTCGGAGGTTCAGCCCCAGCATTTT. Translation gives CASSYSSEVQPQHF.

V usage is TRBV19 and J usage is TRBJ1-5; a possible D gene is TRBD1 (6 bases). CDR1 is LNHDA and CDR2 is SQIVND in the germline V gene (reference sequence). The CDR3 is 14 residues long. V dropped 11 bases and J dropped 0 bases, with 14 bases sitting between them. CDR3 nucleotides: TGTGCCGTTGGACAGCTTTATAGCAATCAGCCCCAGCATTTT. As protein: CAVGQLYSNQPQHF.

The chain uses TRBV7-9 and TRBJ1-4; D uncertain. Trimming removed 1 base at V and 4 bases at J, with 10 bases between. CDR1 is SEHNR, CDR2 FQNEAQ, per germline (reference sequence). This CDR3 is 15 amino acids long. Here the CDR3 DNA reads TGTGCCAGCAGCTTAGAGACGGGATATAATGAAAAACTGTTTTTT. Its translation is CASSLETGYNEKLFF.

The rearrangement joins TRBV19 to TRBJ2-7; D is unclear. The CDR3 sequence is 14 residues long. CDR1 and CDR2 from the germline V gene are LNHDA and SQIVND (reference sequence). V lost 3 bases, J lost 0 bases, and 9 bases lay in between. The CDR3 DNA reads TGTGCCAGTAGTATGTCCTCACTCTCCTACGAGCAGTACTTC. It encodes CASSMSSLSYEQYF.

The CDR3 nucleotides are TGTGCCAGCAGCTTAGGCCAGGTGGCTAACTATGGCTACACCTTC. The encoded protein is CASSLGQVANYGYTF. This chain connects TRBV13 to TRBJ1-2; no firm D call. The V gene's germline CDR1 is PRHDT and CDR2 FYEKMQ (reference sequence). Between the trimmed V and J ends, which lost 0 bases and 0 bases, there was a span of 8 bases. The CDR3 has 15 amino acids.

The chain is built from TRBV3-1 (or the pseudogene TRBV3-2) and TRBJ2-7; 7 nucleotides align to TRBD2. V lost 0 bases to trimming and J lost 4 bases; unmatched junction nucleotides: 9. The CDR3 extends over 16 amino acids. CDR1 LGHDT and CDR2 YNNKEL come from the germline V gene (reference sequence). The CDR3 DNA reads TGTGCCAGCAGCCAAGATCTTTGCGGGAGAGGTTACGAGCAGTACTTC. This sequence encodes CASSQDLCGRGYEQYF.

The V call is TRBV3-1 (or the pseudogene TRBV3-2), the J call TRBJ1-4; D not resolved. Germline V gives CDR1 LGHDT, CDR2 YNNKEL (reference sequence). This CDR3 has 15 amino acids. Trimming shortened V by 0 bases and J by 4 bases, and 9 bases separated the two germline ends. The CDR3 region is CASSQDTRGNEKLFF. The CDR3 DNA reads TGTGCCAGCAGCCAAGATACCCGGGGTAATGAAAAACTGTTTTTT.

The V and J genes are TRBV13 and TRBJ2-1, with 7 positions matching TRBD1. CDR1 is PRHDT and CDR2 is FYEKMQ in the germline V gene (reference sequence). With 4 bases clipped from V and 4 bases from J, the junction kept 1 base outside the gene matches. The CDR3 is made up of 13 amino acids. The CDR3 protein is CASSSQGYNEQFF. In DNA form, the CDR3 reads TGTGCCAGCAGCTCACAGGGGTACAATGAGCAGTTCTTC.

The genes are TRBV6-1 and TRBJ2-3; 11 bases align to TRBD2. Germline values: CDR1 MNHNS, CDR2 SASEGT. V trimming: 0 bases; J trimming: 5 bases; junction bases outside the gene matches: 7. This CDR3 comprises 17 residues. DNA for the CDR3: TGTGCCAGCAGTGAAGCAATAGCGGGGGGGCATGGAGATACGCAGTATTTT. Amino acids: CASSEAIAGGHGDTQYF.

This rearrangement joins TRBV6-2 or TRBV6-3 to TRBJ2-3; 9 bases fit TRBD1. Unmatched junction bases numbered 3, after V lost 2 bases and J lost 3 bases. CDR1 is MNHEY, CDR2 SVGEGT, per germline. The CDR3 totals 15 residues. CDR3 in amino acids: CASSYTGGATDTQYF. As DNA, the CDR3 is TGTGCCAGCAGTTACACAGGGGGCGCGACAGATACGCAGTATTTT.

The CDR3 nucleotides are TGTGCCAGCTCCCGGCGGACAGGGGAGGGTACTGAAGCTTTCTTT. As protein: CASSRRTGEGTEAFF. The V and J genes are TRBV18 and TRBJ1-1, with TRBD1 matching 9 bases. The length of the CDR3 is 15 residues. Germline V gives CDR1 KGHSH, CDR2 LQKENI. The V and J ends lost 6 bases and 5 bases, in that order; junction bases with no gene match: 10.

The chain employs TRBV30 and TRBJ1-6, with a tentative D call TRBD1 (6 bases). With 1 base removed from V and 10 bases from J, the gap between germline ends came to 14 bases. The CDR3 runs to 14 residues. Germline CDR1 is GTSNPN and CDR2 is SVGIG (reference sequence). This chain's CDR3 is CAWSDRDLGSPLHF. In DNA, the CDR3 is TGTGCCTGGAGTGACAGGGACCTTGGGTCACCCCTCCACTTT.